This TCR beta chain originates from a study of cytomegalovirus exposure and HLA in healthy donors (dated by TCRdb to the late 2010s). Regarding the research as a whole: In an earlier analysis of 550 to 750 of the donors, 250 to 350 Gb of sequence data and about 110 million unique TCR beta sequences from roughly 190 million T cells were reported. An early release that covered some 640 HLA-typed donors contained approximately 300 gigabases of sequencing data and 75 million to 100 million unique TCR sequences. Of the approximately 400 genotyped donors, approximately 83% fell in the genetic ancestry cluster associated with self-reported Caucasian donors. The study aimed to test whether cataloging public T cell receptors could reveal signatures of past pathogen exposure. The study used immunosequencing to profile the T cell repertoires of more than 650 subjects and linked those repertoires to cytomegalovirus serostatus. A separate validation cohort of over 95 different subjects was used in addition to the approximately 670-subject first cohort. To predict cytomegalovirus infection status, the study brought together high-throughput TCR immunosequencing, statistical association of individual TCRs with disease status, and machine learning. A later analysis re-examined previously published TCR beta repertoires from 600 to 700 donors and added high-resolution HLA genotyping to investigate patterns of TCR occurrence. In the later analysis, no new phenotypic data were used to find candidate immune exposures; instead, reliance was placed on TCR beta sequences and their occurrence across donors. In an earlier analysis of more than 550 of the donors, high-throughput TCR beta sequencing was used to judge whether each TCR beta V gene segment behaved as functional or pseudogenic. Donor age, sex, ethnicity and CMV serostatus were compiled together with the repertoire data. Genome-wide SNP genotypes for about three fifths of the roughly 670 donors were used in a later genetic analysis, which treated that subset as a discovery cohort. Every repertoire in the discovery cohort had been generated on one and the same sequencing platform. HLA typing covered class I and class II loci at four-digit resolution. Typing coverage differed by locus: A, B, C, DRB1 and DQB1 were typed in about 620-630 donors, DQA1 in about 500, DPA1 in roughly 590, and DPB1 in roughly 450. Several DR-DQ haplotypes were handled as single units for association and clustering because linkage in the cohort was strong. On average, about 240,000 unique TCR beta nucleotide sequences were sequenced per donor among 300 to 500 genotyped donors of the cohort, with approximately 18% of those sequences being non-productive. Beyond this particular receptor, the publication reports: Three of the identified cytomegalovirus-associated TCR beta chains were confirmed in vitro to be specific for cytomegalovirus antigens. A group of highly shared sequence variants was considered likely to be a technical artifact of the sequencing pipeline. Roughly uniform sequencing depth across donors was assumed in presence/absence analyses, although this assumption may not hold. The study listed approximately 150 TCR beta chains as associated with cytomegalovirus. The authors suggested that the approach could potentially be generalized to other disease states and immunological phenotypes. Because counts were too low, about 15 rarely observed V segments, including chromosome 9 orphons, were left out of the earlier analysis of several hundred of the donors. A further reported finding was that TCR beta sequences accurately predicted the HLA-A and HLA-B alleles for most subjects in the first cohort. Most TCR sequences were observed very rarely across donors, whereas some public TCRs were present in many individuals. Because some donors lacked HLA typing at each locus, the association tests relied only on the typed subset. The 87-base-pair reads could not distinguish some IMGT-functional V segments, including TRBV6-2 and TRBV6-3, so those segments were excluded. The cohort was sequenced for TCR beta chains only, and without alpha or paired-chain data the features that could be detected were limited. Strong co-occurrence of HLA alleles, especially DR and DQ, made assigning TCR associations to individual alleles difficult. In both the original and validation cohorts, the classifier was reported to diagnose cytomegalovirus status with high specificity and sensitivity. In a later analysis, HLA-associated TCR beta chains were found to be more clonally expanded and to have lower generation probabilities than equally common non-associated chains. Correlated functional status among segregating V segments might reflect linkage disequilibrium, but an unknown experimental factor could not be ruled out. Several of the top co-occurrence clusters appeared to be linked to parvovirus B19, influenza, CMV and Epstein-Barr virus, according to a later analysis. Most CMV-associated TCR beta chains appeared to be HLA-restricted in a later analysis, and the HLA associations seemed to be driven largely by CMV exposure. A later genetic analysis associated a missense DCLRE1C variant with V-gene and J-gene trimming of TCR beta chains, and an independent cohort replicated the association. A later genetic analysis reported fewer N-insertions in productive TCRs among donors in an Asian-associated ancestry cluster than the roughly 700-donor mean. A later analysis found that TCR association rates varied across HLA loci, with DRB1 alleles showing the most associated TCRs and HLA-C alleles the fewest. The only immune exposure information available for the cohort was CMV serostatus. Broadly in line with IMGT annotations, most TCR beta V segments showed up in productive rearrangements about 87% or about 30% of the time in an earlier analysis of around 600 of the donors. At a false discovery rate of 0.05, a later analysis linked 15,000 to 20,000 TCR beta sequences to specific HLA alleles.

The cohort comprised some 680 healthy bone marrow donors. Cohort members were all nominally healthy when sampled, although unrecorded immune exposures were likely present. The donor tested CMV seropositive, placing the donor among the 289 seropositive members of the cohort. A peripheral blood sample was provided by each donor, and peripheral blood mononuclear cells were used for TCR beta sequencing. The Qiagen DNeasy Blood Extraction Kit was used to extract genomic DNA from the blood cell samples. Via the germline V gene, CDR1 is SGHVS and CDR2 FQNEAQ. Measured from the cysteine to the phenylalanine, the CDR3 is 15 residues long. Just CDR3 DNA is preserved here, 45 bases in frame from base 1. Trimming takes 1 base off V and 2 bases off J; junction bases not matched to a gene: 0. This clone was counted a few times. Its antigen target is currently unknown. No qualities accompany the bases; no much larger clone lies one base away.

The method behind the library was the immunoSEQ multiplex PCR assay. The multiplex PCR relied on a mix of 60 forward primers for TCR Vbeta segments and 13 reverse primers for TCR Jbeta segments. Amplification of the CDR3 region of rearranged TCR beta genes was performed with a multiplex PCR assay on genomic DNA. The amplified TCR beta libraries were sequenced on the Illumina HiSeq System as 87-base-pair reads. The study's processing was this. A later analysis counted about 80 million unique TCR beta chains across the 700 or so repertoires, and some 12 million of these chains were shared by at least two donors. A nearest-neighbor algorithm error-corrected the raw reads and collapsed the reads into unique sequences, merging closely related sequences to remove PCR and sequencing errors. Alignment of CDR3 sequences to IMGT reference sequences was used to assign V, D and J gene segments. For a sequence to be retained, at least a six-nucleotide match to both a V gene segment and a J gene segment was required. Rearrangements were classified as productive when the CDR3 lacked stop codons and remained in frame with V and J, and all other rearrangements were classified as non-productive. Following IMGT convention, CDR3 was defined as the stretch from the second conserved V-encoded cysteine up to the conserved J-encoded phenylalanine. The earlier analysis of about 590 of the donors excluded sequences that lacked an unambiguous match to a single V gene segment. An earlier analysis of almost 600 of the donors classified V segments as functional when productive rearrangements were above 56.7% and as segregating when the standard deviation between donors was above 5%. A statistical classification framework was built for diagnosing cytomegalovirus status from the catalog of TCR beta chain sequences. V and J gene assignment, in a later analysis, came from comparing TCR nucleotide sequences with IMGT/GENE-DB human TR gene sequences. A later analysis assigned CDR3 sequences and most-parsimonious VDJ recombination scenarios with the TCRdist pipeline. A later analysis defined each TCR beta chain by its CDR3 amino acid sequence plus V-gene family, and excluded reads lacking a unique V-gene family. In a later analysis, fewer than 650 highly shared, low-generation-probability nucleotide sequences were removed to address suspected cross-contamination and a sequencing artifact. For each public chain, a later analysis derived a clonal expansion index from normalized ranks of inferred template counts within each repertoire. In a later analysis, generation probabilities were computed with a VDJ recombination model fitted to out-of-frame rearrangements, and the resulting probabilities were checked against IGoR. A later analysis scored TCR-TCR, TCR-HLA and TCR-CMV co-occurrence with hypergeometric tests, applying a repertoire-size bias correction to TCR pairs. A later analysis estimated false discovery rates by permuting HLA or CMV assignments 20 times. In a later analysis, co-occurring TCRs were grouped with DBSCAN, and TCRdist sequence similarity was added when clustering was performed within HLA-allele-positive subsets. Co-occurrence clustering excluded repertoires with fewer than 30,000 or more than 120,000 public chains, plus five with anomalous nucleotide sharing. Not all clones reach the TCRdb copy of this immuneACCESS table, which keeps in-frame sequences only. Checked studies attribute under half of the gap to unresolved V genes and leave the rest unexplained. The V and J calls and the clone size are those of that table, but D and trimming were determined from the DNA. This sample is represented by 150,000 to 200,000 clones; under 70% of them were singletons. About 10% of the sample comes from the top ten.

The specimen was PBMCs. This TCR derives from a man aged 25-45 years in good health and CMV-seropositive. Here the chain combines TRBV7-8 and TRBJ2-2; 8 bases in the junction line up with TRBD2. The CDR3 region: CASSLVAGNTGELFF. The nucleotide sequence reads TGTGCCAGCAGCTTAGTAGCGGGAAACACCGGGGAGCTGTTTTTT. The full variable domain, with segments outside the CDR3 supplied by the reference TRBV7-8 and TRBJ2-2 proteins, appears as GAGVSQSPRYKVAKRGQDVALRCDPISGHVSLFWYQQALGQGPEFLTYFQNEAQLDKSGLPSDRFFAERPEGSVSTLKIQRTQQEDSAVYLCASSLVAGNTGELFFGEGSRLTVL.